Listed below are T cell receptor beta chains from one sample, sequenced in a study of regulatory T cells in long-lasting Graves disease. One entry per CDR3 protein, called by TCRdb with MiXCR from the multiplex PCR reads. The sample carries hundreds of thousands of distinct CDR3 sequences, approximately 15% recorded once. The sample also formed part of further work on T cells in Graves' hyperthyroidism and ophthalmopathy.

This sample comprised peripheral blood mononuclear cells (PBMCs), obtained at new diagnosis, from a patient treated with antithyroid drugs. These receptors were taken from a man aged 40-49 years with Graves disease. The conserved cysteine and the conserved F or W are not part of the CDR3 here. D genes are given only for firm matches.

TRBJ1-6,13,TRBV4-1,-,ASSPRFSYNSPLH
TRBJ1-1,12,TRBV24-1,TRBD1,ATSDRGLGTEAF
TRBJ2-7,12,TRBV11-2,-,ASSSPREGGEQY
TRBJ2-1,12,TRBV18,TRBD2,ASSPTSGGSEQF
TRBJ1-6,14,TRBV10-2,-,ASSESTGLFDSPLH
TRBJ2-3,11,TRBV2,TRBD2,ASTTSGGGTQY
TRBJ1-3,15,TRBV28,TRBD1,ASTPPGGSSSGNTIY
TRBJ2-5,13,TRBV28,TRBD1,ASSSTGGTLETQY
TRBJ2-7,15,TRBV11-2,-,ASSLASEEGDPYEQY
TRBJ2-6,14,TRBV10-3,-,AISQTQGVGANVLT
TRBJ1-1,12,TRBV28,TRBD1,ASSSYRGQTEAF